These T cell receptor beta chains were read from a single sample in a study of Graves' ophthalmopathy and Graves' hyperthyroidism. TCRdb passed the multiplex PCR reads through MiXCR, listing each CDR3 protein once. This table has about 390,000 distinct CDR3 sequences, 15% appearing once. The sequencing sample was made of peripheral blood. The receptors stem from a young woman with stable Graves' hyperthyroidism. Each CDR3 is given with its conserved first and last residue. The D gene is left open where the match is weak. Rows may omit the clone size; those that give it use once, few, many or a size class.

clone_size: NA
v_call: TRBV3-1
d_call: NA
j_call: TRBJ1-1
cdr3_nt: TGTGCCAGCAGCCTCGTTTTAACAGCGAACACTGAAGCTTTCTTT
cdr3_aa: CASSLVLTANTEAFF

clone_size: NA
v_call: TRBV29-1
d_call: NA
j_call: TRBJ2-5
cdr3_nt: TGCAGCGGCTCCCCGGGACAAGAGACCCAGTACTTC
cdr3_aa: CSGSPGQETQYF

clone_size: many
v_call: TRBV7-2
d_call: TRBD1
j_call: TRBJ1-1
cdr3_nt: TGTGCCAGCAGCGAGGACAGGATGAACACTGAAGCTTTCTTT
cdr3_aa: CASSEDRMNTEAFF

clone_size: many
v_call: TRBV24-1
d_call: NA
j_call: TRBJ1-1
cdr3_nt: TGTGCCACCGCGAAGGCGGGACAACCTGAAGCTTTCTTT
cdr3_aa: CATAKAGQPEAFF

clone_size: NA
v_call: TRBV6-1
d_call: NA
j_call: TRBJ2-7
cdr3_nt: TGTGCCAGCAGTACGACAGGGAGGGGATACGAGCAGTACTTC
cdr3_aa: CASSTTGRGYEQYF

clone_size: many
v_call: TRBV12-3/TRBV12-4
d_call: NA
j_call: TRBJ1-1
cdr3_nt: TGTGCCAGCAGTTTAGCCACCGGGGGTGAAGCTTTCTTT
cdr3_aa: CASSLATGGEAFF

clone_size: many
v_call: TRBV5-1
d_call: NA
j_call: TRBJ2-7
cdr3_nt: TGCGCCAGCAGCTTGGCCGACGGGGACCCCTACGAGCAGTACTTC
cdr3_aa: CASSLADGDPYEQYF

clone_size: many
v_call: TRBV12-3/TRBV12-4
d_call: NA
j_call: TRBJ1-5
cdr3_nt: TGTGCCAGCAGCTCGGACTACAGTACTCAGCCCCAGCATTTT
cdr3_aa: CASSSDYSTQPQHF

clone_size: many
v_call: TRBV7-9
d_call: TRBD1
j_call: TRBJ2-7
cdr3_nt: TGTGCCAGCAGCCGGACAGGGGTGTGGGAGCAGTACTTC
cdr3_aa: CASSRTGVWEQYF

clone_size: many
v_call: TRBV19
d_call: NA
j_call: TRBJ2-7
cdr3_nt: TGTGCCAGTACTCCCGGGGCGGGGAGACCCTACGAGCAGTACTTC
cdr3_aa: CASTPGAGRPYEQYF

clone_size: few
v_call: TRBV19
d_call: NA
j_call: TRBJ1-1
cdr3_nt: TGTGCCAGTAGTATATCTCAATGGGGCCACACTGAAGCTTTCTTT
cdr3_aa: CASSISQWGHTEAFF

clone_size: many
v_call: TRBV19
d_call: NA
j_call: TRBJ1-1
cdr3_nt: TGTGCCAGTAGTATCCGGGGGCTAGACACTGAAGCTTTCTTT
cdr3_aa: CASSIRGLDTEAFF

clone_size: many
v_call: TRBV7-9
d_call: NA
j_call: TRBJ2-7
cdr3_nt: TGTGCCAGCAGCTTAGAATGGGTCGGGGAGCAGTACTTC
cdr3_aa: CASSLEWVGEQYF

clone_size: many
v_call: TRBV7-8
d_call: TRBD1
j_call: TRBJ1-5
cdr3_nt: TGTGCCAGCAGATCTGACAGGGGTAATCAGCCCCAGCATTTT
cdr3_aa: CASRSDRGNQPQHF

clone_size: NA
v_call: TRBV13
d_call: TRBD2
j_call: TRBJ2-2
cdr3_nt: TGTGCCAGCAGGGTCATGGCGGGGGGCGAGACCGGGGAGCTGTTTTTT
cdr3_aa: CASRVMAGGETGELFF

clone_size: NA
v_call: TRBV29-1
d_call: NA
j_call: TRBJ1-1
cdr3_nt: TGCAGCGCCTTAGAGGACATTTACATGAACACTGAAGCTTTCTTT
cdr3_aa: CSALEDIYMNTEAFF

clone_size: many
v_call: TRBV9
d_call: TRBD1
j_call: TRBJ1-5
cdr3_nt: TGTGCCAACAGCGTAGGCGATTACAGGGGTCAGCCCCAGCATTTT
cdr3_aa: CANSVGDYRGQPQHF

clone_size: NA
v_call: TRBV2
d_call: TRBD2
j_call: TRBJ2-1
cdr3_nt: TGTGCCAGCACCCCCGAAGTAGCGGGGGGGCCGATGAATGAGCAGTTCTTC
cdr3_aa: CASTPEVAGGPMNEQFF

clone_size: many
v_call: TRBV5-1
d_call: NA
j_call: TRBJ1-1
cdr3_nt: TGCGCCAGCACAAGGAGCGCGGACACTGAAGCTTTCTTT
cdr3_aa: CASTRSADTEAFF

clone_size: NA
v_call: TRBV28
d_call: TRBD2
j_call: TRBJ2-7
cdr3_nt: TGCGCCAGCAGTGAAAGTAGCGGGAGTACGGTGTCCTACGAGCAGTACTTC
cdr3_aa: CASSESSGSTVSYEQYF

clone_size: many
v_call: TRBV6-1
d_call: TRBD2
j_call: TRBJ2-7
cdr3_nt: TGTGCCAGCAGTCCACGGGGGGGCCCCTACGAGCAGTACTTC
cdr3_aa: CASSPRGGPYEQYF

clone_size: many
v_call: TRBV6-5
d_call: NA
j_call: TRBJ1-2
cdr3_nt: TGTGCCAGCAGTTACAAGGTCTATGGCTACACCTTC
cdr3_aa: CASSYKVYGYTF

clone_size: many
v_call: TRBV7-9
d_call: TRBD2
j_call: TRBJ2-5
cdr3_nt: TGTGCCAGCAGCCTTCCGGGACTAGTGGAGACCCAGTACTTC
cdr3_aa: CASSLPGLVETQYF

clone_size: NA
v_call: TRBV11-2
d_call: NA
j_call: TRBJ1-4
cdr3_nt: TGTGCCAGCAGCTTAGGGGGGCAGAATGAAAAACTGTTTTTT
cdr3_aa: CASSLGGQNEKLFF

clone_size: many
v_call: TRBV14
d_call: NA
j_call: TRBJ2-4
cdr3_nt: TGTGCCAGCAGCCAAGGGGGGAGTATTGGAAACATTCAGTACTTC
cdr3_aa: CASSQGGSIGNIQYF

clone_size: NA
v_call: TRBV18
d_call: TRBD1
j_call: TRBJ2-7
cdr3_nt: TGTGCCAGCTCACCATCACAGGGGGGAACCTACGAGCAGTACTTC
cdr3_aa: CASSPSQGGTYEQYF

clone_size: many
v_call: TRBV12-3/TRBV12-4
d_call: TRBD2
j_call: TRBJ2-7
cdr3_nt: TGTGCCAGCAGTCCCGGGACTAGCGGAACCTCCTACGAGCAGTACTTC
cdr3_aa: CASSPGTSGTSYEQYF

clone_size: NA
v_call: TRBV28
d_call: TRBD1
j_call: TRBJ2-7
cdr3_nt: TGTGCCAGCAGGAAGGACAGGGCCGAGCAGTACTTC
cdr3_aa: CASRKDRAEQYF

clone_size: many
v_call: TRBV29-1
d_call: NA
j_call: TRBJ1-1
cdr3_nt: TGCAGCGTTGAAGCTAGCCCTCATGAAGCTTTCTTT
cdr3_aa: CSVEASPHEAFF

clone_size: many
v_call: TRBV19
d_call: NA
j_call: TRBJ1-1
cdr3_nt: TGTGCCAGTGAGCGGGGGAAGGCGAACACTGAAGCTTTCTTT
cdr3_aa: CASERGKANTEAFF

clone_size: few
v_call: TRBV18
d_call: NA
j_call: TRBJ1-2
cdr3_nt: TGTGCCAGCTCACCACCAGGTAGCAATTATGGCTACACCTTC
cdr3_aa: CASSPPGSNYGYTF

clone_size: NA
v_call: TRBV25-1
d_call: TRBD2
j_call: TRBJ2-7
cdr3_nt: TGTGCCAGCAGGCCTAAGCGGGGGCTGACCTACGAGCAGTACTTC
cdr3_aa: CASRPKRGLTYEQYF

clone_size: many
v_call: TRBV4-2
d_call: NA
j_call: TRBJ2-7
cdr3_nt: TGTGCCAGCAGCCAAGGTGGCCCGGGGACGGTCTACGAGCAGTACTTC
cdr3_aa: CASSQGGPGTVYEQYF

clone_size: many
v_call: TRBV5-1
d_call: NA
j_call: TRBJ1-3
cdr3_nt: TGCGCCAGCAGCTTGGACGGGGGAGGAAACACCATATATTTT
cdr3_aa: CASSLDGGGNTIYF

clone_size: many
v_call: TRBV12-3/TRBV12-4
d_call: NA
j_call: TRBJ1-1
cdr3_nt: TGTGCCAGCAGTCCCGCAGGGGACCTGTATGAAGCTTTCTTT
cdr3_aa: CASSPAGDLYEAFF

clone_size: many
v_call: TRBV20-1
d_call: TRBD1
j_call: TRBJ1-5
cdr3_nt: TGCAGTGCTTGGACAGGGGACCCTTATAGCAATCAGCCCCAGCATTTT
cdr3_aa: CSAWTGDPYSNQPQHF

clone_size: NA
v_call: TRBV14
d_call: NA
j_call: TRBJ1-5
cdr3_nt: TGTGCCAGCAGCCAAGAAGGGGGTGGCAATCAGCCCCAGCATTTT
cdr3_aa: CASSQEGGGNQPQHF

clone_size: many
v_call: TRBV28
d_call: NA
j_call: TRBJ1-2
cdr3_nt: TGTGCCAGCAGTCTACAGGGAGGGGGGGGCTATGGCTACACCTTC
cdr3_aa: CASSLQGGGGYGYTF

clone_size: NA
v_call: TRBV6-2/TRBV6-3
d_call: TRBD2
j_call: TRBJ2-5
cdr3_nt: TGTGCCAGCAGTTTCAGGACTAGCGGCCAAGAGACCCAGTACTTC
cdr3_aa: CASSFRTSGQETQYF

clone_size: NA
v_call: TRBV6-1
d_call: NA
j_call: TRBJ1-6
cdr3_nt: TGTGCCAGCAGTGATGGAGGGAGAGGCGCACCCCTCCACTTT
cdr3_aa: CASSDGGRGAPLHF

clone_size: many
v_call: TRBV7-2
d_call: TRBD1
j_call: TRBJ1-1
cdr3_nt: TGTGCCAGCAGCTCAGCGGAAAGACAGGGGGCTTACACTGAAGCTTTCTTT
cdr3_aa: CASSSAERQGAYTEAFF

clone_size: many
v_call: TRBV6-2/TRBV6-3
d_call: NA
j_call: TRBJ1-1
cdr3_nt: TGTGCCAGCAGCTTTGGGACACCGAACACTGAAGCTTTCTTT
cdr3_aa: CASSFGTPNTEAFF

clone_size: many
v_call: TRBV10-3
d_call: NA
j_call: TRBJ1-1
cdr3_nt: TGTGCCACCAGCCCCGGAGGGAACACTGAAGCTTTCTTT
cdr3_aa: CATSPGGNTEAFF

clone_size: many
v_call: TRBV20-1
d_call: NA
j_call: TRBJ2-7
cdr3_nt: TGCAGTGCTCCCGCGACAGACAGAACCTACGAGCAGTACTTC
cdr3_aa: CSAPATDRTYEQYF

clone_size: few
v_call: TRBV20-1
d_call: NA
j_call: TRBJ1-1
cdr3_nt: TGCAGTGCTAGAGATTGGATTGGGGGCGGGACCACTGAAGCTTTCTTT
cdr3_aa: CSARDWIGGGTTEAFF

clone_size: many
v_call: TRBV12-3/TRBV12-4
d_call: NA
j_call: TRBJ1-5
cdr3_nt: TGTGCCAGCAGGGCAGGGATTCAGCCCCAGCATTTT
cdr3_aa: CASRAGIQPQHF

clone_size: NA
v_call: TRBV27
d_call: NA
j_call: TRBJ1-6
cdr3_nt: TGTGCCAGCAGTTTAAGGGGGGGCTCTAATTCACCCCTCCACTTT
cdr3_aa: CASSLRGGSNSPLHF

clone_size: NA
v_call: TRBV6-1
d_call: TRBD1
j_call: TRBJ2-7
cdr3_nt: TGTGCCAGCACCTCCGGGACAGTATCCTACGAGCAGTACTTC
cdr3_aa: CASTSGTVSYEQYF

clone_size: many
v_call: TRBV24-1
d_call: NA
j_call: TRBJ1-5
cdr3_nt: TGTGCCACCAGTGGCGAAAACGGGCGGGGGTTTGGCAATCAGCCCCAGCATTTT
cdr3_aa: CATSGENGRGFGNQPQHF